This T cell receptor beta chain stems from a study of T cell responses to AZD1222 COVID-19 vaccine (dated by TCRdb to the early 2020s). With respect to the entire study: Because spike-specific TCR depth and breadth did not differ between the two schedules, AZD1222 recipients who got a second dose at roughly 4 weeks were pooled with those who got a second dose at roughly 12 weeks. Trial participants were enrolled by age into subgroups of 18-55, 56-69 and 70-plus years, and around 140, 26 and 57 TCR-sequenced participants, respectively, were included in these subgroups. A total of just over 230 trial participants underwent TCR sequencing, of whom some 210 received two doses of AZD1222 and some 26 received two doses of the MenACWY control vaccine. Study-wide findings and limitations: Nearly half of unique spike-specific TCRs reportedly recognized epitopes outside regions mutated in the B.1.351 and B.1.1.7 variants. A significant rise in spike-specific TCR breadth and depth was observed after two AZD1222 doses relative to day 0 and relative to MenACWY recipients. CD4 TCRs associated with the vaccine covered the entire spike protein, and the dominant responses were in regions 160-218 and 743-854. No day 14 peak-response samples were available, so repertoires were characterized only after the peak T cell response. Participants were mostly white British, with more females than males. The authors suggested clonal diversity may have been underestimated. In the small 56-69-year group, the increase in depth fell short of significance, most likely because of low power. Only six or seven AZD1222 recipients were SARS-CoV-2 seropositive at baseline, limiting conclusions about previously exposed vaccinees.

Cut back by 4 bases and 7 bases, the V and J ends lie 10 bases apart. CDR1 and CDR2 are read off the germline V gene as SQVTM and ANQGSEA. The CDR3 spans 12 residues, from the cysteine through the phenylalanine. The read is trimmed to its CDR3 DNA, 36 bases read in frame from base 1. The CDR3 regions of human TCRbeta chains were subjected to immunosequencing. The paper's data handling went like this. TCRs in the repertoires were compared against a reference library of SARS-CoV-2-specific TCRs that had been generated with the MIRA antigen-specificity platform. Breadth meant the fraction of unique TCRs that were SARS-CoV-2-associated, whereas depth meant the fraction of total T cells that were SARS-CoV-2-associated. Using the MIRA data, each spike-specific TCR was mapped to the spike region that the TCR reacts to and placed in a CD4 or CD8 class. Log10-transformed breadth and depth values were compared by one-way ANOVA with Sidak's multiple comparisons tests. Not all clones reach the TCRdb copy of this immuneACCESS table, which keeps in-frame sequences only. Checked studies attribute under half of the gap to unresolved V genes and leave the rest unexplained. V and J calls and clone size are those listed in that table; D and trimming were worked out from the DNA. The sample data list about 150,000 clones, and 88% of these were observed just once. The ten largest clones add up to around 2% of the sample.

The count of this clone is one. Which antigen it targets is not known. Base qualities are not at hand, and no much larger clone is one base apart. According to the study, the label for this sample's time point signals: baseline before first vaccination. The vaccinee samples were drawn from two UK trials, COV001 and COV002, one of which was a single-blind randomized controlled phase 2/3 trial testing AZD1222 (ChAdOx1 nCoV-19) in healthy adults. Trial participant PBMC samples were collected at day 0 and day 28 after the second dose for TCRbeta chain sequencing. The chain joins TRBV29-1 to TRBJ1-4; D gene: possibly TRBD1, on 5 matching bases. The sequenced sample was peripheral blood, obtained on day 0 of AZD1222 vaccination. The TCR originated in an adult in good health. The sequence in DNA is TGCAGCGTTGCGACAGATGGTGAAAAACTGTTTTTT. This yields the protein CSVATDGEKLFF.